Here is one T cell receptor beta chain with its context. Only a few counts were recorded for this clonotype. The specificity of this receptor is unknown. No clone much larger than this one lies a single base away; base qualities are absent. Library preparation used 5' RACE. TCRdb shows the sequencer as Illumina HiSeq 2500. A second roughly 6 to 11 cycle PCR used a sample-barcoded 5' primer and a J-beta primer mix. A template-switch 5' adaptor carrying 12 random nucleotides introduced a unique molecular identifier onto each TCR beta cDNA molecule. Each sample yielded at least 2.5 million CDR3-containing paired-end reads. The Mint cDNA synthesis kit, primed by a TRBC-specific oligonucleotide, was used to synthesize first-strand cDNA from all RNA. After uracil-DNA glycosylase treatment, a first 18-cycle PCR used universal primers M1SS and BC2_uni_R on all cDNA. On the study's bioinformatics: Each sample was normalized by randomly selecting 1 million high-quality reads, each carrying a distinct molecular identifier. Instead of being binned into consensus sequences, reads that shared molecular identifiers were thrown out. MiTCR, run with a Q25 quality threshold and the strictest error-elimination algorithm, handled CDR3 identification, clonotype clustering and error correction. A nonparametric unseen species model with Euler transformation was used to estimate a lower bound on total TCR beta diversity. Using fastp at Q25 and MiXCR, TCRdb reprocessed the public reads and kept productive beta chains. Merged by CDR3 protein, the rows form single entries marked with the most common genes and DNA. TCRdb, rather than the study authors, made the V and J calls. This sample is represented by 500,000 to 600,000 distinct CDR3 sequences; approximately 25% of them were singletons. Under 20% of the sample goes to the ten largest clones.

This record comes from a study of blood T cells in healthy people across ages (dated by TCRdb to 2015 to 2017). At the level of the whole study: In model experiments, template switching captured about one uniquely barcoded TCR beta cDNA molecule for every two T cells. Donors were grouped into four age groups: young (average 16 years), middle-aged (over 35), aged (over 55) and long-lived (around 80). Using deep sequencing normalized with unique cDNA molecular identifiers, the study measured how TCR beta repertoire diversity changes with age. To avoid experimental bias, donors of different ages were spread randomly across the sequencing lanes. Using the same blood draw, the study looked at two additional independent replicas of 1 million unique cDNA reads for two donors, one aged 18 to 29 and the other aged 80 or older.

Broader findings and caveats from the paper: Compared with the aged group, more naive CD4+ T cells, fewer expanded clones and increased TCR diversity were shown by the long-lived group, suggesting age selection. A strong correlation was found between observed TCR beta diversity and the percentage of naive T cells measured by flow cytometry. The CMV infection status of donors was not known, potentially confounding age-related changes in expanded clonotypes. Observed TCR beta diversity per million T cells fell roughly linearly with age, and a significant reduction was already apparent by age around 39. Because profiling used bulk unsorted PBMCs, naive and antigen-experienced compartments could not be compared conclusively. Total diversity estimates from one million sequenced T cells were considered lower bounds and underestimates.

The 39 donors, aged about 6 to 95 years, were systemically healthy Caucasian individuals from Russia. Each donor gave 9 to 10 milliliters of peripheral blood, collected into EDTA-treated Vacutainer tubes. Ficoll-Paque density-gradient centrifugation was used to isolate PBMCs, with at least 6 million obtained per sample. Total RNA, at least 6 micrograms per sample, was extracted from PBMCs with Trizol reagent. Naive CD45RAhigh/CD27high T cell percentages were measured by flow cytometry on a PBMC aliquot from every donor. The CDR3 sequence holds 16 residues, the cysteine and phenylalanine included. Only the CDR3 portion is preserved as DNA: 48 bases, with reading frame beginning at the first base. CDR1 and CDR2 are read off the germline V gene as SGHDT and YYEEEE. From V the trimming removes 3 bases and from J it removes 0 bases, while the gene matches leave 3 bases of the junction unaccounted for.

Sequencing was performed on blood. The sequence derives from a woman aged 70 to 79 in good health. In this chain, TRBV5-6 is recombined with TRBJ2-6, with 7 middle bases fitting TRBD1. The CDR3 in this case is CASSWDSDSGANVLTF. The DNA is as follows: TGTGCCAGCAGCTGGGACAGTGACTCTGGGGCCAACGTCCTGACTTTC. The full variable domain, with segments outside the CDR3 supplied by the reference TRBV5-6 and TRBJ2-6 proteins, appears as DAGVTQSPTHLIKTRGQQVTLRCSPKSGHDTVSWYQQALGQGPQFIFQYYEEEERQRGNFPDRFSGHQFPNYSSELNVNALLLGDSALYLCASSWDSDSGANVLTFGAGSRLTVL.